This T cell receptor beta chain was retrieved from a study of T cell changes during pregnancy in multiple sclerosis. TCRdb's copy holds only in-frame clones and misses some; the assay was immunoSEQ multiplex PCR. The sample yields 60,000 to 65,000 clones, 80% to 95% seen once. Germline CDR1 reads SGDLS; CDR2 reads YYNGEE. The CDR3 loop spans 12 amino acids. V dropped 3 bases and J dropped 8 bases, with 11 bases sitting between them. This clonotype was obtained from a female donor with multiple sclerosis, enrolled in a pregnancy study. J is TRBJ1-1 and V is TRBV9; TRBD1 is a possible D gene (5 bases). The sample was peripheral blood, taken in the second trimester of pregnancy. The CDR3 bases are TGTGCCAGCAGCGCCGGGGGAGGGGAAGCTTTCTTT. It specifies CASSAGGGEAFF.